The rows below give T cell receptor beta chains drawn from one sample of a study of T cells in tuberculosis. The method was immunoSEQ multiplex PCR; TCRdb's version includes in-frame clones alone and lacks a portion of them. The table has 30,000 to 40,000 clones, 97% seen once. The material sequenced was PBMCs. The source of these receptors is a donor aged 5-35 years with latent tuberculosis or without tuberculosis infection. The CDR3 runs from the conserved cysteine through the conserved F or W. The D gene is left open where the match is weak. Clone size is shown for a subset of rows, as once, few, many or a class of expanded clone.

J | D | V | size | DNA | CDR3
TRBJ1-2 | - | TRBV11-3 | - | TGTGCCAGCCCCGATTCCGCAGCTTCTAAACGTTGTGAGGAGGGCGGCTACACCTTC | CASPDSAASKRCEEGGYTF
TRBJ1-4 | - | TRBV7-9 | - | TGTGCCAGCACCCTCGCCGGGGCGGGGGCTAATGAAAAACTGTTTTTT | CASTLAGAGANEKLFF
TRBJ2-7 | - | TRBV14 | - | TGTGCCAGCAGGTCCGGTCCCGTTACTTACGAGCAGTACTTC | CASRSGPVTYEQYF
TRBJ1-2 | - | TRBV4-1 | - | TGCGCCAGCAGCCAAGATAGGCAGGGTCGCACCTTC | CASSQDRQGRTF
TRBJ1-2 | TRBD1 | TRBV2 | once | TGTGCCAGCATGGGGTCGGGACAGGCGGCCTATGGCTACACCTTC | CASMGSGQAAYGYTF
TRBJ2-5 | TRBD2 | TRBV2 | - | TGTGCCAGTCGTCAGGATAGCGGGGGCCAAGAGACCCAGTACTTC | CASRQDSGGQETQYF
TRBJ1-2 | - | TRBV5-1 | - | TGCGCCAGCAGTCAACCTCAGGGGAACTATGGCTACACCTTC | CASSQPQGNYGYTF
TRBJ2-1 | TRBD2 | TRBV10-3 | - | TGTGCCATCAGTGGTTTGGCGGGAGTGAGGGGCAATGAGCAGTTCTTC | CAISGLAGVRGNEQFF
TRBJ2-2 | TRBD1 | TRBV5-1 | once | TGCGCCAGCAGCTGGGGAACAGGGGGCGGAGGAGCCGGGGAGCTGTTTTTT | CASSWGTGGGGAGELFF
TRBJ2-6 | - | TRBV30 | - | TGTGCCTGGAGTTCGTACTCTGGGGCCAACGTCCTGACTTTC | CAWSSYSGANVLTF
TRBJ1-3 | - | TRBV14 | - | TGTGCCAGCCGAGGTCAGGGCCTTCTGAGAAACACCATATATTTT | CASRGQGLLRNTIYF
TRBJ2-2 | TRBD2 | TRBV2 | - | TGTGCCAGCAGAAGCGGGAGTGGAACCGGGGAGCTGTTTTTT | CASRSGSGTGELFF
TRBJ2-7 | TRBD1 | TRBV9 | - | TGTGCCAGCAGCGTAGCGGACAGGGGCTACGAGCAGTACTTC | CASSVADRGYEQYF
TRBJ1-1 | TRBD1 | TRBV18 | - | TGTGCCAGCTCACCAGACAGGGGGAGTATGAACACTGAAGCTTTCTTT | CASSPDRGSMNTEAFF
TRBJ1-2 | - | TRBV5-6 | - | TGTGCCAGCAGCTTGGCTTTAACAGCCACCTATGGCTACACCTTC | CASSLALTATYGYTF
TRBJ2-1 | TRBD2 | TRBV6-1 | - | TGTGCCAGCAGTGCTAGCGGGGACTACAATGAGCAGTTCTTC | CASSASGDYNEQFF
TRBJ2-7 | - | TRBV2 | - | TGTGCCGCCAGAGTGGGCCCCAGAGGGGGTGACTCCTACGAGCAGTACTTC | CAARVGPRGGDSYEQYF
TRBJ2-1 | - | TRBV12-5 | - | TGTGCTAGTGGTACTCCCCAGGGCTATGAGCAGTTCTTC | CASGTPQGYEQFF
TRBJ2-5 | - | TRBV19 | - | TGTGCCAGTAAGGGCCGGGGATCAGAGACCCAGTACTTC | CASKGRGSETQYF
TRBJ2-1 | TRBD2 | TRBV2 | - | TGTGCCAGCACGACCCCACTAGCGGGGGGTGTTGAGCAGTTCTTC | CASTTPLAGGVEQFF
TRBJ2-2 | TRBD1 | TRBV2 | - | TGTGCCAGCAGGGGACAGGTCGGGGAGCTGTTTTTT | CASRGQVGELFF
TRBJ2-2 | - | TRBV6-6 | - | TGTGCCAGCAGGCAACAGGGCACCGGGGAGCTGTTTTTT | CASRQQGTGELFF
TRBJ1-2 | TRBD1 | TRBV7-9 | once | TGTGCCAGCTTGGGAGACAGGGGGCATAATGGCTACACCTTC | CASLGDRGHNGYTF
TRBJ1-5 | - | TRBV19 | - | TGTGCCAGTAATAGTCGGGGGGCCAATCAGCCCCAGCATTTT | CASNSRGANQPQHF
TRBJ1-5 | TRBD1 | TRBV30 | - | TGTGCCTGGAACCCGGGACAGGTTTCTTTTAGCAATCAGCCCCAGCATTTT | CAWNPGQVSFSNQPQHF
TRBJ1-2 | TRBD1 | TRBV5-3 | - | TGTGCCAGAAGCCTCAGTAGGAGACAGGGGTACTATGGCTACACCTTC | CARSLSRRQGYYGYTF
TRBJ1-5 | - | TRBV19 | - | TGTGCCAGTAGTTTGGACTTGAATCAGCCCCAGCATTTT | CASSLDLNQPQHF
TRBJ2-7 | - | TRBV7-8 | - | TGTGCCAGCAGCTTAAGAGTTCCCTACGAGCAGTACTTC | CASSLRVPYEQYF
TRBJ2-7 | TRBD2 | TRBV2 | - | TGTGCCAGCAGGGCTAGCGGGAGCTACTACGAGCAGTACTTC | CASRASGSYYEQYF
TRBJ2-1 | TRBD1 | TRBV13 | - | TGTGCCAGCAGCTTAGAGGGACAGGGGGCCATCTTTCGAGTGAATGAGCAGTTCTTC | CASSLEGQGAIFRVNEQFF
TRBJ1-1 | - | TRBV14 | - | TGTGCCAGCAGCCAAGTTCGATCGGGCACTGAAGCTTTCTTT | CASSQVRSGTEAFF
TRBJ1-1 | TRBD1 | TRBV5-6 | - | TGTGCCAGCAGTTACTGGGACAGGGCCGTAGGCACTGAAGCTTTCTTT | CASSYWDRAVGTEAFF
TRBJ1-1 | - | TRBV5-1 | once | TGCGCCAGCAGCTTGGTCGGGGAAAGTTCTTTCTTT | CASSLVGESSFF
TRBJ1-4 | - | TRBV28 | - | TGTGCCAGCAGTTTGCGGGTAGGAGAAAAACTGTTTTTT | CASSLRVGEKLFF
TRBJ1-1 | - | TRBV19 | - | TGTGCCAGTAGTCCCCGGTTCGGGGGGTCCGAAGCTTTCTTT | CASSPRFGGSEAFF
TRBJ2-7 | - | TRBV6-6 | - | TGTGCCAGCATCGGGTTCACCCTCGAGCAGTACTTC | CASIGFTLEQYF
TRBJ1-1 | - | TRBV19 | - | TGTGCCAGTAGTATACAACAGGGTTCTGAAGCTTTCTTT | CASSIQQGSEAFF